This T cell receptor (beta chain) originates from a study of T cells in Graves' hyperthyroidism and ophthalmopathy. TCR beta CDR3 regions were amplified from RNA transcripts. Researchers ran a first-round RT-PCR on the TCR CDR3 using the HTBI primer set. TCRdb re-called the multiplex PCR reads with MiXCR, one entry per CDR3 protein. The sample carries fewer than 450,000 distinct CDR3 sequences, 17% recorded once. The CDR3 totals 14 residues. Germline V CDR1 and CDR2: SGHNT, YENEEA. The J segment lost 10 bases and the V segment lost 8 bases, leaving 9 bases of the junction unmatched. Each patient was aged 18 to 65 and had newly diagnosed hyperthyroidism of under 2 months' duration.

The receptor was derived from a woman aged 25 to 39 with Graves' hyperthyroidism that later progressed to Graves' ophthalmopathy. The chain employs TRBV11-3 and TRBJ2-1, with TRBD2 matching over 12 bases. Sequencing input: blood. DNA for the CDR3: TGTGCCAGCGGCCGTAGGACTAGCGGGACAGAGCAGTTCTTC. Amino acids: CASGRRTSGTEQFF.